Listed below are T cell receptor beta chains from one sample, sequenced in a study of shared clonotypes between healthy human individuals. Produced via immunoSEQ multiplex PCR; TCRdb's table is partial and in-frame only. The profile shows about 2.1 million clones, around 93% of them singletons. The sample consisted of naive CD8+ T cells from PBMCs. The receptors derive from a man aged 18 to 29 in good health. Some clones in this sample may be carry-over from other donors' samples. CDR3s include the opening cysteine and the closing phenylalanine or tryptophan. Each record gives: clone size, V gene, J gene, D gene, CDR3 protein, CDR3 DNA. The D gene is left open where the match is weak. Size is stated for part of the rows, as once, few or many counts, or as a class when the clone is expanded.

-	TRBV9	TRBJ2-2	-	CASSVAVRGGELFF	TGTGCCAGCAGCGTAGCTGTCCGGGGCGGGGAGCTGTTTTTT
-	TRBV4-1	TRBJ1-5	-	CASSHGQSNQPQHF	TGCGCCAGCAGCCACGGACAGTCAAATCAGCCCCAGCATTTT
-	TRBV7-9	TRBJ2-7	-	CASSLRDGNLYEQYF	TGTGCCAGCAGCTTAAGAGACGGGAATCTCTACGAGCAGTACTTC
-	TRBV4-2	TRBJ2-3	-	CASSPRDSSTDTQYF	TGTGCCAGCAGCCCCCGGGACTCTAGCACAGATACGCAGTATTTT
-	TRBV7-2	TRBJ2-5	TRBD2	CASSLRREGRWETQYF	TGTGCCAGCAGCTTGCGGCGGGAGGGCCGTTGGGAGACCCAGTACTTC
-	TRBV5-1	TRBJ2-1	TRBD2	CASSITSGTTHEQFF	TGCGCCAGCAGCATTACTAGCGGGACGACCCATGAGCAGTTCTTC
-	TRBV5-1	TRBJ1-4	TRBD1	CASSRGNRGGEDEKLFF	TGCGCCAGCAGCCGGGGCAACAGGGGAGGGGAGGATGAAAAACTGTTTTTT
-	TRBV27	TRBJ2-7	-	CASSAMTGRNFYEQYF	TGTGCCAGCAGTGCCATGACAGGGAGGAATTTCTACGAGCAGTACTTC
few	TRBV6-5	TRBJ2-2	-	CASSYWTGELFF	TGTGCCAGCAGTTACTGGACCGGGGAGCTGTTTTTT
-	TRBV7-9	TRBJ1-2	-	CASSLLGMDYGYTF	TGTGCCAGCAGCTTACTGGGTATGGACTATGGCTACACCTTC
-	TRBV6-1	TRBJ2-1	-	CASSVTDEQFF	TGTGCCAGCAGTGTAACGGATGAGCAGTTCTTC
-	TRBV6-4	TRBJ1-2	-	CASSDVGSYGYTF	TGTGCCAGCAGTGACGTCGGGAGCTATGGCTACACCTTC
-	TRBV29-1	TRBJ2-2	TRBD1	CSVVDRETGELFF	TGCAGCGTTGTGGACAGGGAAACCGGGGAGCTGTTTTTT
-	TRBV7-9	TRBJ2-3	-	CASSTPRDTQYF	TGTGCCAGCAGCACTCCGAGGGATACGCAGTATTTT
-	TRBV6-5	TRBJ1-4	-	CASSYLQVVEKLFF	TGTGCCAGCAGTTACCTACAGGTTGTTGAAAAACTGTTTTTT
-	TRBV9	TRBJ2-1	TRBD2	CASSQWAGAYNEQFF	TGTGCCAGCAGCCAGTGGGCGGGGGCCTACAATGAGCAGTTCTTC
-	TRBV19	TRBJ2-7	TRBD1	CASSFGTGLSYEQYF	TGTGCCAGTAGTTTCGGGACAGGCCTATCCTACGAGCAGTACTTC
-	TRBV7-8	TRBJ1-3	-	CASSLVSSGNTIYF	TGTGCCAGCAGCTTGGTGAGCTCTGGAAACACCATATATTTT
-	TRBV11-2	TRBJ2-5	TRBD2	CASSLLGLAEQETQYF	TGTGCCAGCAGCTTATTAGGACTAGCGGAGCAAGAGACCCAGTACTTC
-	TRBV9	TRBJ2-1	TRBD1	CASSVGRTGPYNEQFF	TGTGCCAGCAGCGTAGGCCGGACAGGGCCTTACAATGAGCAGTTCTTC
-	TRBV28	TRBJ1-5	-	CASRIWGSQPQHF	TGTGCCAGCAGGATATGGGGGAGTCAGCCCCAGCATTTT
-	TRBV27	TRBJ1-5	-	CASSLYPDSNQPQHF	TGTGCCAGCAGTTTATATCCCGATAGCAATCAGCCCCAGCATTTT
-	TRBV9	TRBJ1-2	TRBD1	CASSTRQGVPYGYTF	TGTGCCAGCAGCACCCGACAGGGGGTCCCCTATGGCTACACCTTC
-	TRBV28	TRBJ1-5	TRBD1	CASSTYYRTGSNQPQHF	TGTGCCAGCAGCACATACTATAGGACAGGGAGCAATCAGCCCCAGCATTTT
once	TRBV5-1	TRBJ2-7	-	CASSFRGPLEQYF	TGCGCCAGCAGCTTTAGGGGACCGCTCGAGCAGTACTTC
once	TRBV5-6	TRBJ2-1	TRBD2	CASSLGSGNHNEQFF	TGTGCCAGCAGCTTGGGAAGCGGGAACCACAATGAGCAGTTCTTC
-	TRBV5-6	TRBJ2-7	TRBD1	CASSLGPGTGMYEQYF	TGTGCCAGCAGCTTGGGGCCCGGGACAGGGATGTACGAGCAGTACTTC
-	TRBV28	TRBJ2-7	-	CASAWPLRPEQYF	TGTGCCAGCGCTTGGCCCCTCAGACCTGAGCAGTACTTC
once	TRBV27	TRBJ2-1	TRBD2	CASSGGRDIIAGGYNEQFF	TGTGCCAGCAGTGGGGGGAGGGATATTATAGCGGGAGGGTACAATGAGCAGTTCTTC
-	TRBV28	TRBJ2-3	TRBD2	CASSAVAGGATDTQYF	TGTGCCAGCAGTGCAGTAGCGGGAGGGGCGACAGATACGCAGTATTTT
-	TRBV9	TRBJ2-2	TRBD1	CASSVTGAGELFF	TGTGCCAGCAGCGTAACAGGGGCCGGGGAGCTGTTTTTT
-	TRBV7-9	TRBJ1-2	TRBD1	CASSDGGLAGGLGGYTF	TGTGCCAGCAGCGATGGAGGGTTGGCAGGGGGCTTGGGTGGCTACACCTTC
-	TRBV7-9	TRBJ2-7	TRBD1	CASSSRTGTGGFEQYF	TGTGCCAGCAGCTCCCGGACCGGGACAGGGGGCTTCGAGCAGTACTTC
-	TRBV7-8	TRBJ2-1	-	CASSLSGAGSYNEQFF	TGTGCCAGCAGCTTATCAGGGGCCGGCTCCTACAATGAGCAGTTCTTC
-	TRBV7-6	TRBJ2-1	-	CASRPGLENHEQFF	TGTGCCAGCAGGCCGGGACTGGAGAATCATGAGCAGTTCTTC
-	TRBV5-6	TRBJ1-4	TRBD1	CASLPDPGQGVEKLFF	TGTGCCAGCCTACCCGATCCAGGACAGGGGGTTGAAAAACTGTTTTTT
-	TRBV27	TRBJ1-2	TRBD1	CASREGGTPNYGYTF	TGTGCCAGCAGGGAAGGGGGCACGCCTAACTATGGCTACACCTTC
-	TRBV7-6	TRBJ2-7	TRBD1	CASSLGDRATLPLDEQYF	TGTGCCAGCAGCTTAGGGGACAGGGCAACCCTACCCCTGGACGAGCAGTACTTC
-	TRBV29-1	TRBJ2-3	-	CSVGWDTQYF	TGCAGCGTCGGTTGGGATACGCAGTATTTT
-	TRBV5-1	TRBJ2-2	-	CASSPPAVANTGELFF	TGCGCCAGCAGCCCGCCGGCTGTTGCGAACACCGGGGAGCTGTTTTTT
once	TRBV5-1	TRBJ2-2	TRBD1	CASSPVWQGADTGELFF	TGCGCCAGCAGCCCGGTTTGGCAGGGGGCCGACACCGGGGAGCTGTTTTTT
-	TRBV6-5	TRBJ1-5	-	CASSYSGGGEGPQHF	TGTGCCAGCAGTTACTCCGGAGGGGGGGAAGGCCCCCAGCATTTT
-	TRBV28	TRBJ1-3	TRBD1	CASSFFDRGPGNTIYF	TGTGCCAGCAGTTTCTTCGACAGGGGGCCAGGAAACACCATATATTTT
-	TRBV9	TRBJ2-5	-	CASSGGSATVETQYF	TGTGCCAGCAGCGGAGGATCCGCCACGGTAGAGACCCAGTACTTC
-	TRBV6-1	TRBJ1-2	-	CASSGTGYGYTF	TGTGCCAGCAGTGGAACAGGGTATGGCTACACCTTC
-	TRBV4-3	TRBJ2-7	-	CASSQTSKTYEQYF	TGCGCCAGCAGCCAGACGAGCAAGACCTACGAGCAGTACTTC
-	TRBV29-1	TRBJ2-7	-	CSVPGVNEQYF	TGCAGCGTCCCAGGGGTCAACGAGCAGTACTTC
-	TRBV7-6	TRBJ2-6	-	CASEGRTSGANVLTF	TGTGCCAGCGAGGGGAGAACCTCTGGGGCCAACGTCCTGACTTTC